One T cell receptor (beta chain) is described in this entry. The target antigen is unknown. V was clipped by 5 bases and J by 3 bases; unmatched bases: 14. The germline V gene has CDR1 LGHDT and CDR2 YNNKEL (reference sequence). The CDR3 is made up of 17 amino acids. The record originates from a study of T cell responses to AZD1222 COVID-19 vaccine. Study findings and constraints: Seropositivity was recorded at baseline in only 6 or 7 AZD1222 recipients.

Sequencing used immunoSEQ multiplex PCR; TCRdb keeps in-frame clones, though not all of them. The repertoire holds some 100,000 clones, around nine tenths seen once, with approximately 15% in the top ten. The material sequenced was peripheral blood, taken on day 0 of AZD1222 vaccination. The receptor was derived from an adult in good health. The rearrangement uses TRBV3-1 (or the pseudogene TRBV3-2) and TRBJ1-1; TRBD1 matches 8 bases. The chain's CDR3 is CASSSLTGVVYDTEAFF. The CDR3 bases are TGTGCCAGCAGCTCTTTGACAGGGGTGGTATATGACACTGAAGCTTTCTTT.